These T cell receptor beta chains were read from a single sample in a study of shared T cell receptors in the human thymus. The table came from immunoSEQ multiplex PCR; TCRdb's copy has only in-frame clones and leaves some out. The sample records more than 300,000 clones, more than 85% being singletons. Source material: thymocytes. The receptors here all came from a human donor. Both conserved end residues are part of each CDR3. D genes are given only for firm matches. The size field is filled for only some rows; it gives once, few, many or a size class.

TRBD2	TRBV27	NA	TRBJ2-7	TGTGCCAGCAGTCCCAGGACTAGCAGGTTTGGCTCCTACGAGCAGTACTTC	CASSPRTSRFGSYEQYF
TRBD1	TRBV5-6	NA	TRBJ2-7	TGTGCCAGCAGCTTCAGAGACAGGGCCAACGAGCAGTACTTC	CASSFRDRANEQYF
NA	TRBV21-1	once	TRBJ1-1	TGTGCCAGCAGCACCCGACAGGACACTGAAGCTTTCTTT	CASSTRQDTEAFF
TRBD1	TRBV27	once	TRBJ2-5	TGTGCCAGCAGTGCCCCGCCTGGGGACAGTCAAGAGACCCAGTACTTC	CASSAPPGDSQETQYF
TRBD2	TRBV27	NA	TRBJ2-1	TGTGCCAGCAGTTCGGCGGGAGGAAATGAGCAGTTCTTC	CASSSAGGNEQFF
TRBD1	TRBV27	NA	TRBJ2-3	TGTGCCAGCAGTCCACGACAGGGAGTATTGAGTTCCCGAGGACGAGATACGCAGTATTTT	CASSPRQGVLSSRGRDTQYF
NA	TRBV7-8	NA	TRBJ1-5	TGTGCCAGCACCGCGTTAGAACGGGGGGGGTCGAGGCCCCAGCATTTT	CASTALERGGSRPQHF
TRBD1	TRBV29-1	NA	TRBJ2-2	TGCAGCGTTGAGCTATCTGGGACAGAGAAGAGCGGCACCCAAACCGGGGAGCTGTTTTTT	CSVELSGTEKSGTQTGELFF
TRBD2	TRBV6-1	NA	TRBJ2-2	TGTGCCAGCAGTGAATGGTCGGGACTAGTGGAGGAGGCCGGGGAGCTGTTTTTT	CASSEWSGLVEEAGELFF
NA	TRBV28	NA	TRBJ2-1	TGTGCCAGCAGTTATCAGAGAGGAGGGAATGAGCAGTTCTTC	CASSYQRGGNEQFF
NA	TRBV6-4	NA	TRBJ1-3	TGTGCCAGCAGAAACCCAAACTCTGGAAACACCATATATTTT	CASRNPNSGNTIYF
NA	TRBV7-9	NA	TRBJ2-1	TGTGCCAGCAGCTTAGGAGGGCCCAATGAGCAGTTCTTC	CASSLGGPNEQFF
NA	TRBV28	NA	TRBJ2-3	TGTGCCAGCGGAACTAGCAGATTAACAGATACGCAGTATTTT	CASGTSRLTDTQYF
NA	TRBV28	NA	TRBJ2-1	TGTGCCAGCAGTCCCCGCCTCGACAGAAACCTATACAATGAGCAGTTCTTC	CASSPRLDRNLYNEQFF
NA	TRBV5-1	NA	TRBJ2-3	TGCGCCAGCAGCTTGGATCAGGGCGCTCCTCAGGGCACAGATACGCAGTATTTT	CASSLDQGAPQGTDTQYF
NA	TRBV5-1	NA	TRBJ1-2	TGCGCCAGCAGCTTGGAGGGACGCGGCTACACCTTC	CASSLEGRGYTF
NA	TRBV30	NA	TRBJ2-3	TGTGCCTGGATCTGGAGGAATCGAAAAGATACGCAGTATTTT	CAWIWRNRKDTQYF
NA	TRBV6-1	once	TRBJ2-3	TGTGCCGAGGGGGGTAGCACAGATACGCAGTATTTT	CAEGGSTDTQYF
TRBD2	TRBV4-3	NA	TRBJ2-3	TGCGCCAGCAGCCCGGACATGCGGGGGGATACGCAGTATTTT	CASSPDMRGDTQYF
TRBD1	TRBV16	NA	TRBJ2-2	TGTGCCAGCAGCCATGGGGGACAGGGCGACACCGGGGAGCTGTTTTTT	CASSHGGQGDTGELFF
NA	TRBV7-2	NA	TRBJ2-7	TGTGCCAGCAGCACATTGACAAGGGTCCACGAGCAGTACTTC	CASSTLTRVHEQYF
NA	TRBV7-9	NA	TRBJ2-2	TGTGCCAGCCCAGAGGCCGGGGAGCTGTTTTTT	CASPEAGELFF
NA	TRBV7-9	few	TRBJ1-1	TGTGCCAGCAGATATTCCGGGACGGAAGCTTTCTTT	CASRYSGTEAFF
NA	TRBV11-2	NA	TRBJ2-7	TGTGCCAGCAGCTTGGGCGGGAATTCCTACGAGCAGTACTTC	CASSLGGNSYEQYF
NA	TRBV28	NA	TRBJ1-1	TGTGCCAGCAGTTTCTTACAGGGACTGAACACTGAAGCTTTCTTT	CASSFLQGLNTEAFF
NA	TRBV4-3	NA	TRBJ1-4	TGCGCCAGCAGCCAAAAATCAACTAATGAAAAACTGTTTTTT	CASSQKSTNEKLFF
NA	TRBV19	NA	TRBJ2-5	TGTGCCAGTAGTATAGATCGTGGGAAACAAGAGACCCAGTACTTC	CASSIDRGKQETQYF
NA	TRBV5-1	NA	TRBJ2-1	TGCGCCAGCAGCCCCGGGAACAGCCCAAGGGATGAGCAGTTCTTC	CASSPGNSPRDEQFF
NA	TRBV4-3	NA	TRBJ1-1	TGCGCCAGCAGCCAAGATCAGCTAAACACTGAAGCTTTCTTT	CASSQDQLNTEAFF
NA	TRBV20-1	once	TRBJ2-5	TGTTCACAGGGAAGCCAAGAGACCCAGTACTTC	CSQGSQETQYF
TRBD2	TRBV5-6	once	TRBJ2-3	TGTGCCAGCAGCCTCAAAGCGGGAGAGGGGAGCACAGATACGCAGTATTTT	CASSLKAGEGSTDTQYF
NA	TRBV11-2	NA	TRBJ1-5	TGTGCCAGCAGCTTATCCCGGGGAAATCAGCCCCAGCATTTT	CASSLSRGNQPQHF
TRBD1	TRBV6-6	NA	TRBJ1-1	TGTGCCAGCAGTGATGGGACAGGTATAGCTTTCTTT	CASSDGTGIAFF
NA	TRBV28	NA	TRBJ1-5	TGTGCCAGCAGGGACATCGGGGGGGGGCGTAGCAATCAGCCCCAGCATTTT	CASRDIGGGRSNQPQHF
TRBD2	TRBV30	NA	TRBJ2-7	TGTGCCTGGAGTGTACCTTCCAGGGAGGGGACCTACGAGCAGTACTTC	CAWSVPSREGTYEQYF
NA	TRBV10-3	NA	TRBJ1-4	TGTGCCATCAGTGAATTTCGATGGGGGGATAATGAAAAACTGTTTTTT	CAISEFRWGDNEKLFF
TRBD1	TRBV7-7	NA	TRBJ1-4	TGTGCTAGCAGCTTAGGAATTGGGACAGGGCGTGAAAAACTGTTTTTT	CASSLGIGTGREKLFF
NA	TRBV6-5	NA	TRBJ2-2	TGTGCCAGCAGTTTAGGGACACGGGCCGGGGAGCTGTTTTTT	CASSLGTRAGELFF
NA	TRBV15	NA	TRBJ2-3	TGTGCCACCAGCAGAGATTCTCGACATTCTCGCACAGATACGCAGTATTTT	CATSRDSRHSRTDTQYF
TRBD1	TRBV5-4	once	TRBJ1-1	TGTGCCAGCAGCTTGAGGGACAGGACCACTGAAGCTTTCTTT	CASSLRDRTTEAFF
NA	TRBV7-2	NA	TRBJ2-3	TGTGCCAGCAGCTCCCGGAGGGTCCAGGGACCAGATACGCAGTATTTT	CASSSRRVQGPDTQYF
TRBD1	TRBV7-9	NA	TRBJ1-1	TGTGCCAGCAGCCCCTTCGGGACAGGGAGGGAAAACACTGAAGCTTTCTTT	CASSPFGTGRENTEAFF
TRBD2	TRBV6-4	NA	TRBJ2-2	TGTGCCAGCAGTGAGCGGGAGAAGACCGGGGAGCTGTTTTTT	CASSEREKTGELFF
TRBD2	TRBV5-1	NA	TRBJ2-5	TGCGCCAGCAGCTTGGGATCGGGAGGGCTGAGAGAGACCCAGTACTTC	CASSLGSGGLRETQYF
NA	TRBV5-1	NA	TRBJ2-2	TGCGCCAGCAGCTCGATAAATCCACAGGAAACCGGGGAGCTGTTTTTT	CASSSINPQETGELFF
NA	TRBV6-1	NA	TRBJ1-1	TGTGCCAGCAGTGAAGCAGCGGGGGGCGACACTGAAGCTTTCTTT	CASSEAAGGDTEAFF
NA	TRBV5-4	NA	TRBJ2-2	TGTGCCAGCAGCTTGGCCGCCGGGGAGCTGTTTTTT	CASSLAAGELFF
TRBD2	TRBV15	NA	TRBJ2-7	TGTGCCACCAGCACCAGCGGGAACACCTACGAGCAGTACTTC	CATSTSGNTYEQYF
NA	TRBV19	NA	TRBJ2-3	TGTGCCAGTAGTCAATTCCACGAGGATACGCAGTATTTT	CASSQFHEDTQYF